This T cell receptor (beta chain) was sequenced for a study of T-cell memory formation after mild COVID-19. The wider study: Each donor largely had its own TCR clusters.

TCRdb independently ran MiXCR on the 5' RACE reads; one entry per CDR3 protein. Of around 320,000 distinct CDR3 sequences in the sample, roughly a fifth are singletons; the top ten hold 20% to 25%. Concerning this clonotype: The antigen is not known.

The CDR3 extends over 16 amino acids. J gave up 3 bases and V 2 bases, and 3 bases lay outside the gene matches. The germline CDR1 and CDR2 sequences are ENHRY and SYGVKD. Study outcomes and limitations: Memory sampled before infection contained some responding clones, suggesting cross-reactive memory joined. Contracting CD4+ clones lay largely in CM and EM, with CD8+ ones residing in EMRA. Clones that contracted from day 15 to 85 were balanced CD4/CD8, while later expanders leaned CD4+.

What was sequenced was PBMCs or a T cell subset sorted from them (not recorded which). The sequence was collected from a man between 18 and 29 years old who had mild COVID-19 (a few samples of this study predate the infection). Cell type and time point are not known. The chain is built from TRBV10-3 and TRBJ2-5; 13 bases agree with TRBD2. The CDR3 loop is CAISETTSGGKETQYF. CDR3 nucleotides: TGTGCCATCAGTGAGACGACTAGCGGGGGGAAAGAGACCCAGTACTTC.